These 5 T cell receptor beta chains share one sample of origin, sequenced in a study of CD8+ T cells in alopecia areata. RNA extraction and reverse transcription yielded cDNA as sequencing template. The method was immunoSEQ multiplex PCR; TCRdb's version includes in-frame clones alone and lacks a portion of them. The sample carries over 150,000 clones, around three fifths recorded once. Noted treatment: oral pan-JAK inhibitor, 5-10 mg twice daily. The source was CD4+ T cells sorted from blood, collected at week 24, from a patient treated with tofacitinib. The receptors stem from a human donor with alopecia areata.

The V and J genes are TRBV19 and TRBJ2-1; possibly TRBD1 for D (6 bases). This CDR3 contains 15 residues. V was trimmed by 2 bases and J by 2 bases, leaving 10 bases between them. CDR1 and CDR2 from the germline V gene are LNHDA and SQIVND (reference sequence). The CDR3 loop is CASSIFQGPYNEQFF. The CDR3 DNA is TGTGCCAGTAGTATATTCCAGGGGCCCTACAATGAGCAGTTCTTC.

The CDR3 nucleotides read TGTGCCAGCAGTGACGGCAGGCCACCCTACGAGCAGTACTTC. Translation: CASSDGRPPYEQYF. The V call is TRBV25-1, the J call TRBJ2-7; no firm D call. Trimming pared 3 bases from V and 2 bases from J, leaving 11 bases between. This CDR3 comprises 14 residues. The germline V gene has CDR1 MGHDK and CDR2 SYGVNS.

This clone has just one count. The chain uses TRBV29-1 and TRBJ1-1, with no clear D. The V and J ends lost 4 bases and 1 base respectively, with 4 bases between them. Germline V CDR1 and CDR2: SQVTM, ANQGSEA. The CDR3 runs to 11 residues. CDR3 nucleotides: TGCAGCGTTGTCCAGAACACTGAAGCTTTCTTT. Translated: CSVVQNTEAFF. The whole variable domain, remainder taken from reference TRBV29-1 and TRBJ1-1, is SAVISQKPSRDICQRGTSLTIQCQVDSQVTMMFWYRQQPGQSLTLIATANQGSEATYESGFVIDKFPISRPNLTFSTLTVSNMSPEDSSIYLCSVVQNTEAFFGQGTRLTVV.

This clone occurred many times. The rearrangement uses TRBV27 and TRBJ2-1, with TRBD2 matching over 9 bases. The germline gives CDR1 MNHEY, CDR2 SMNVEV (reference sequence). This CDR3 is built from 14 residues. V lost 6 bases and J lost 4; bases outside the gene matches: 4. Written as DNA, the CDR3 is TGTGCCAGCAGGCGGGGGGGCCTTTACAATGAGCAGTTCTTC. This translates into CASRRGGLYNEQFF.

The genes are TRBV28 and TRBJ2-4; the D is unclear. From germline, CDR1 is MDHEN and CDR2 SYDVKM. The CDR3 is 14 amino acids. The V and J ends lost 5 bases and 6 bases respectively, with 14 bases between them. Here the CDR3 DNA reads TGTGCCAGCAGTGTCCCGGGCTCTCTAAACATTCAGTACTTC. The encoded protein is CASSVPGSLNIQYF.